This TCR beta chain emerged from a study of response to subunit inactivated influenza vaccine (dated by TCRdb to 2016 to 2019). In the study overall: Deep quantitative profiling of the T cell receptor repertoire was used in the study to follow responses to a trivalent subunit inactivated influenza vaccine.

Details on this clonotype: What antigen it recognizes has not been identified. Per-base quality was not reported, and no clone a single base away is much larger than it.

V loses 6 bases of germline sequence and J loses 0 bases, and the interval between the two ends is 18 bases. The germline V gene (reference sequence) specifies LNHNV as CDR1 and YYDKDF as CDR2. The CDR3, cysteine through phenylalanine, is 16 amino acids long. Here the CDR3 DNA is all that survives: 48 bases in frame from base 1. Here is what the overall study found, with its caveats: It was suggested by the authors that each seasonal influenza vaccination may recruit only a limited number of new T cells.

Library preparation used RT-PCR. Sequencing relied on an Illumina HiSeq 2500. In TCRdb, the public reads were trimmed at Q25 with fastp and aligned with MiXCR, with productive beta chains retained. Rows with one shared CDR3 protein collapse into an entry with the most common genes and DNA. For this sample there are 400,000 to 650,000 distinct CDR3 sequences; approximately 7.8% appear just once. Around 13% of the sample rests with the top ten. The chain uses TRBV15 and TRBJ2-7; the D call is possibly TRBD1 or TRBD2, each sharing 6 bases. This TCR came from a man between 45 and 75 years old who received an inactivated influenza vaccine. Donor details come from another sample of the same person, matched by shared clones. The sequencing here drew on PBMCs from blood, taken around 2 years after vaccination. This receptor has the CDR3 CATSKVSGAISYEQYF. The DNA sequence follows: TGTGCCACCAGTAAAGTTTCGGGGGCTATCTCCTACGAGCAGTACTTC.